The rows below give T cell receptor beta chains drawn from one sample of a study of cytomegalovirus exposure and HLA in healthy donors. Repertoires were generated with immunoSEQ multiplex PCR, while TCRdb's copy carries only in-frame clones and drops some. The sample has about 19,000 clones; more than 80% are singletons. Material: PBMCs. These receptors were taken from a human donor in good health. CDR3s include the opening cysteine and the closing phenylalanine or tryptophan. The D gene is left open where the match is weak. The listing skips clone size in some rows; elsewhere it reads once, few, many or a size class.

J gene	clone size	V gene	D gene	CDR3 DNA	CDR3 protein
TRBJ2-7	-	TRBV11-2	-	TGTGCCAGCAGCCGAACCCTCGCTGCGACCTACGAGCAGTACTTC	CASSRTLAATYEQYF
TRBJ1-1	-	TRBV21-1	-	TGTGCCAGCAGCGAGGCGGGGGAAACTGAAGCTTTCTTT	CASSEAGETEAFF
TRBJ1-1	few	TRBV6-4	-	TGTGCCAGCACCCACCAGGGGACCACTGAAGCTTTCTTT	CASTHQGTTEAFF
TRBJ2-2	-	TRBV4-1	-	TGCGCCAGCAGTCGGTCCTACACCGGGGAGCTGTTTTTT	CASSRSYTGELFF
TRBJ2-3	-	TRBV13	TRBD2	TGTGCCAGCAGCTTAAAGGGACTAGCAGCAGATACGCAGTATTTT	CASSLKGLAADTQYF
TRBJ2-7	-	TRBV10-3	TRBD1	TGTGCCATCACAGGGGGCGCCTCCTACGAGCAGTACTTC	CAITGGASYEQYF
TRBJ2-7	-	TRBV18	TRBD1	TGTGCCAGCTCACTGGACAGGGCCGAGCAGTACTTC	CASSLDRAEQYF
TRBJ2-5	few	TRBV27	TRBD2	TGTGCCAGCAGTTCGACTAGCGGGGGGGCCCAGTACTTC	CASSSTSGGAQYF
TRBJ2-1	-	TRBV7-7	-	TGTGCCAGCAGCTTATTAGGGGGAAGATGTGAGCAGTTCTTC	CASSLLGGRCEQFF
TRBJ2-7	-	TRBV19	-	TGTGCCAGTAGTACCCTCCCAGGAAACGAGCAGTACTTC	CASSTLPGNEQYF
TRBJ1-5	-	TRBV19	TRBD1	TGTGCCACCCGGGACAGTCTGAGGGGCAATCAGCCCCAGCATTTT	CATRDSLRGNQPQHF
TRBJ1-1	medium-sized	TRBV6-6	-	TGTGCCAGCACCCACCAGGGGACCACTGAAGCTTTCTTT	CASTHQGTTEAFF
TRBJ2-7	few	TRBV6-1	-	TGTGCCAGCAGTGAAGCGGGAGGGGGCTCCTACGAGCAGTACTTC	CASSEAGGGSYEQYF
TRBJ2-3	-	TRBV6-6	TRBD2	TGTGCCAGCAGCCCCCCCGGGGCTAGCGGAACTACCCCGCAGTATTTT	CASSPPGASGTTPQYF
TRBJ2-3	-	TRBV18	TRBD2	TGTGCCAGCTCACCACGAGGCACTAGCGGGAGGGCAGATACGCAGTATTTT	CASSPRGTSGRADTQYF
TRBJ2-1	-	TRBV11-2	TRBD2	TGTGCCAGCAGCACGGGACTAGCCGCTTACAATGAGCAGTTCTTC	CASSTGLAAYNEQFF
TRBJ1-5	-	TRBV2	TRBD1	TGTGCCAGCAGTTTCCAGGGGGGAGGCAATCAGCCCCAGCATTTT	CASSFQGGGNQPQHF
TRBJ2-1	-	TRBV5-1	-	TGCGCCAGCAGCTTGGACCCCAGGGGTTACAATGAGCAGTTCTTC	CASSLDPRGYNEQFF
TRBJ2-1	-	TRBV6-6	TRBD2	TGTGCCAGCAGTTACCTAGCGGACAACAATGAGCAGTTCTTC	CASSYLADNNEQFF
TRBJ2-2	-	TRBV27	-	TGTGCCAGCGGGCCTACGAACACCGGGGAGCTGTTTTTT	CASGPTNTGELFF
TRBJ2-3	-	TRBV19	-	TGTGCCAGTAGTATGATGGGGGCAACAGATACGCAGTATTTT	CASSMMGATDTQYF
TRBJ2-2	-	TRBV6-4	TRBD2	TGTGCCAGCAGTGAGGACCGGGGGGGCACCGGGGAGCTGTTTTTT	CASSEDRGGTGELFF
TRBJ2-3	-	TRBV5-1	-	TGCGCCAGCAGCTTGGCCAGGGGAAGCACAGATACGCAGTATTTT	CASSLARGSTDTQYF
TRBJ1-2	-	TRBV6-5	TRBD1	TGTGCCAGCAGTTTTAAGGGGGCCATTGGCTACACCTTC	CASSFKGAIGYTF
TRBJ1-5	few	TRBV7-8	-	TGTGCCAGCAGCTTAGCGGGGGGGCAGCCCCAGCATTTT	CASSLAGGQPQHF
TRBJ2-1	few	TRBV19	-	TGTGCCAGTAGTATAGATCCCCCGGGAAGCTCCTACAATGAGCAGTTCTTC	CASSIDPPGSSYNEQFF
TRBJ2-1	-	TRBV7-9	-	TGTGCCAGCAGCTTAGGGGGAGCGACCAATGAGCAGTTCTTC	CASSLGGATNEQFF
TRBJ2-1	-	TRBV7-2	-	TGTGCCAGCAGCAGTGATCGCCGGGGAAATGAGCAGTTCTTC	CASSSDRRGNEQFF
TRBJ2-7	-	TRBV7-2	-	TGTGCCAGCAGCTTTCAGGTCGAGCAGTACTTC	CASSFQVEQYF
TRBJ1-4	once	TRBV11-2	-	TGTGCCAGCAGCTTAGATCGGGGGGTTAAAGCTCATGAAAAACTGTTTTTT	CASSLDRGVKAHEKLFF
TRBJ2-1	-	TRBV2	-	TGTGCCACCAAGGGGGCCTACAATGAGCAGTTCTTC	CATKGAYNEQFF